This T cell receptor beta chain stems from a study of T-cell reconstitution after alpha-beta-depleted transplantation in children. Germline V gives CDR1 SQVTM, CDR2 ANQGSEA. This CDR3 spans 16 amino acids. V dropped 5 bases and J dropped 0; count of bases not matched to a gene: 9. Whole-study results and caveats: A year had passed since transplant, and T-cell counts and diversity by then came mostly from newly produced T cells.

The table lists this clonotype with a few counts. Antigen: not known. Unique molecular identifiers tagged the TCRbeta library. TCRdb analysed the PCR reads with MiXCR anew, one entry per CDR3 protein. The sample includes hundreds of thousands of distinct CDR3 sequences, 16% of them seen just once. This sequence joins TRBV29-1 and TRBJ1-1; the match to TRBD1 covers 10 bases. The clonotype comes from a male patient younger than 18 who had a stem cell transplant for acute lymphoblastic leukemia, so the T cells may come from the graft donor. The sequenced sample was PBMCs, mostly from graft donor cells, obtained 360 days after TCRalphabeta/CD19-depleted stem cell transplant. The CDR3 here is CSVRGQGKPMNTEAFF. In DNA form, the CDR3 reads TGCAGCGTTCGGGGACAGGGGAAGCCCATGAACACTGAAGCTTTCTTT.